This TCR beta chain came from a study of STAT5B mutations in CD4+ large granular lymphocyte leukemia. Regarding the study as a whole: TRBV06-family usage was enriched in top patient clones (8/27) versus controls (2/35).

The assay was immunoSEQ multiplex PCR, and TCRdb's table has in-frame clones only and misses some. The sample lists tens of thousands of clones, about 85% occurring once. Trimming took off 0 bases at V and 7 bases at J, with 14 bases between the two ends. Germline assignment: CDR1 SGHTS and CDR2 YDEGEE. The CDR3 sequence is 15 residues long. On this clone: Antigen unknown.

The chain links TRBV5-8 to TRBJ1-5; TRBD1 might be the D (5 bases). The sequence derives from a human donor in good health. The specimen sequenced was CD4+ T cells from blood buffy coats. This chain's CDR3 is CASSLAQATRQPQHF. CDR3 nucleotides: TGTGCCAGCAGCTTGGCACAGGCTACCAGGCAGCCCCAGCATTTT.